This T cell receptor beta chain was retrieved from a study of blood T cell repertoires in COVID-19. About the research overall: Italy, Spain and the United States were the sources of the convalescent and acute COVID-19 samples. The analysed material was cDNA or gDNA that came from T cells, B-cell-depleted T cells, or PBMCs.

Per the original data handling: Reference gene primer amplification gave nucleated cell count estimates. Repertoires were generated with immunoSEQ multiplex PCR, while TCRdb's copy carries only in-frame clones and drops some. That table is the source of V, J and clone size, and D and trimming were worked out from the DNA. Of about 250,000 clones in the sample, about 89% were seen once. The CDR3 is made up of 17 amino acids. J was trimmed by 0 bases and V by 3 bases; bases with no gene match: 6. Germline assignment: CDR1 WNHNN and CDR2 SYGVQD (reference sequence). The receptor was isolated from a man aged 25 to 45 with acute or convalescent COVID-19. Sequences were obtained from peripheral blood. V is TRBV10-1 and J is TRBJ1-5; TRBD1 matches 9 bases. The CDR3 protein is CASSDGTGPYSNQPQHF. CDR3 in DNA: TGCGCCAGCAGTGACGGGACAGGGCCTTATAGCAATCAGCCCCAGCATTTT.